The T cell receptor beta chain described here comes from a study of OX40 agonist ivuxolimab in advanced cancers. In the study overall: Ivuxolimab, an antibody that agonizes OX40 (CD134), was administered to the patients.

Assay: immunoSEQ multiplex PCR; the TCRdb copy retains only in-frame clones and omits some. The profile covers about 83,000 clones, with 85% appearing a single time and 0.55% to 0.7% taken by the ten largest. CDR3 length: 14 amino acids. Germline assignment: CDR1 SGHTA and CDR2 FQGNSA. Trimming removed 1 base from V and 2 bases from J, with 8 bases in between. Remarks on this clone: The same CDR3 arises from other DNA sequences in this sample as well.

The sample here was CD4+ or CD8+ T cells sorted from blood, taken in a trial of the OX40 agonist ivuxolimab. The chain links TRBV7-2 to TRBJ2-5; D not resolved. The clonotype was recovered from an adult with an advanced solid tumor such as melanoma, head and neck, liver or kidney cancer. This CDR3 is CASSLVGGQETQYF. CDR3 bases: TGTGCCAGCAGCTTAGTAGGCGGTCAAGAGACCCAGTACTTC.